The text below deals with one T cell receptor (beta chain). This CDR3 is also generated by other DNA sequences in the sample. There were likely unrecorded immune exposures, though donors were nominally healthy when sampled. The sample comes from a study of cytomegalovirus exposure and HLA in healthy donors. The length of the CDR3 is 13 residues. Germline CDR1 is MNHEY and CDR2 is SVGAGI. Between the trimmed V and J ends, which lost 5 bases and 0 bases, there was a span of 5 bases. PCR amplification relied on 60 Vbeta primers (plus 13 Jbeta primers). Sequencing was performed with immunoSEQ multiplex PCR; in TCRdb, only in-frame clones are kept and a portion is missing. The repertoire consists of hundreds of thousands of clones, with over 85% occurring once and the leading ten covering approximately 2%.

The chain employs TRBV6-5 and TRBJ1-5; D is undetermined. Sequencing was carried out using PBMCs. This clonotype originated in a woman in her late teens or twenties in good health and CMV-seronegative. The CDR3 here is CASSPYSNQPQHF. The CDR3 region has the DNA TGTGCCAGCAGTCCTTATAGCAATCAGCCCCAGCATTTT.